This T cell receptor beta chain was observed in a study of sequential checkpoint blockade in melanoma. Study-level information: Randomization was 1:1 between first-line nivolumab→ipilimumab and ipilimumab→nivolumab. Both treatment sequences were followed by maintenance nivolumab.

Sequencing used immunoSEQ multiplex PCR; TCRdb keeps in-frame clones, though not all of them. The sample lists around 16,000 clones, about 92% occurring once. Documented treatment: randomized to nivolumab then ipilimumab (arm A) or the reverse (arm B). None of the patients previously received DNA-damaging chemotherapy. PBMC sorting kept live CD3+CD8+ cells without CD19 or CD56. This clonotype was obtained from a human donor with melanoma. Sample: CD8+ T cells sorted from blood (inferred from file names), taken from a patient given nivolumab and ipilimumab in sequence.

The CDR3 sequence is CASSPDRSSGNTIYF. The CDR3 DNA reads TGTGCCAGCAGCCCGGACAGGAGCTCTGGAAACACCATATATTTT. The chain couples TRBV27 to TRBJ1-3; 7 nucleotides match TRBD1. The germline gives CDR1 MNHEY, CDR2 SMNVEV (reference sequence). The V and J ends lost 6 bases and 0 bases, in that order; junction bases with no gene match: 5. CDR3 size: 15 residues.